Below, 23 T cell receptor beta chains from the same sample are listed, as sequenced in a study of T cells after yellow fever vaccination. Each CDR3 protein is one row after TCRdb ran MiXCR on the 5' RACE reads. The table shows about 330,000 distinct CDR3 sequences, with 6.8% occurring only once. The material sequenced was PBMCs, taken more than 35 days after the first yellow fever vaccination. The source of these receptors is a man younger than 35 who received the YFV17D yellow fever vaccine.

V gene TRBV30 combines with J gene TRBJ1-5; weak D call: TRBD1 (6 bases). V shed 2 bases and J shed 11 bases, with 13 bases lying between them. The CDR3 is 12 residues long. Germline V CDR1 and CDR2: GTSNPN, SVGIG (reference sequence). CDR3 residues: CAWSSQGEAQHF. The CDR3 DNA is TGTGCCTGGAGTTCACAGGGTGAGGCCCAGCATTTT.

This clonotype was seen many times. V is TRBV29-1 and J is TRBJ2-3; 7 bases are a match to TRBD2. The junction had 9 bases not matched to a gene; V was cut back by 3 bases and J by 6 bases. This CDR3 has 14 amino acids. Looked up from germline, CDR1 is SQVTM and CDR2 is ANQGSEA. CDR3 nucleotides: TGCAGCGTTGAGCGGCTAGCGGTAAAGGATACGCAGTATTTT. Its translation is CSVERLAVKDTQYF.

The rearrangement uses TRBV19 and TRBJ2-4, with D hard to call. The CDR3 has 14 amino acids. Trimming took 3 bases from V and 6 from J, leaving 12 bases between them. The germline CDR1 and CDR2 sequences are LNHDA and SQIVND (reference sequence). The CDR3 DNA reads TGTGCCAGTAGTATTATCCCGACTCCAAACATTCAGTACTTC. The encoded protein is CASSIIPTPNIQYF.

This clonotype was counted only a few times. The CDR3 nucleotides read TGTGCCAGCAGCCCTGCCGACAGGTTCGGCACTGAAGCTTTCTTT. Translation: CASSPADRFGTEAFF. The V gene is TRBV7-9, the J gene TRBJ1-1, with a weak D call TRBD1 (6 bases). Germline V lookup: CDR1 SEHNR, CDR2 FQNEAQ (reference sequence). Trimming shortened V by 5 bases and J by 4 bases, and 17 bases separated the two germline ends. The CDR3 totals 15 residues.

For this clonotype: A much larger clone lies one base from this, so it may be a read error. The genes are TRBV5-6 and TRBJ2-1; TRBD2 matches at 12 bases. CDR1 SGHDT and CDR2 YYEEEE come from the germline V gene. The CDR3 runs 13 residues. CDR3 loop: CASGLAGSNAQFF. DNA of the CDR3: TGTGCCAGCGGACTAGCGGGGTCCAATGCGCAGTTCTTC.

This clonotype was detected only a few times. The gene calls are TRBV5-6 and TRBJ1-1; D gene unclear. Germline CDR1 and CDR2: SGHDT and YYEEEE. The V end was cut by 0 bases, the J end by 4 bases, with 13 bases between. The CDR3 has 15 amino acids. The DNA of the CDR3 is TGTGCCAGCAGCTTGGGGGTGGCGCTGGCCACTGAAGCTTTCTTT. It codes for CASSLGVALATEAFF.

This clonotype was found many times. This rearrangement joins TRBV10-3 to TRBJ2-1; D remains unclear. Germline V gene sequence: CDR1 ENHRY, CDR2 SYGVKD. The CDR3 extends over 12 amino acids. The V gene lost 11 bases and the J gene lost 0 bases, with 8 bases spanning the gap. CDR3 amino acids: CASISSYNEQFF. CDR3 nucleotides: TGTGCCTCAATAAGCTCCTACAATGAGCAGTTCTTC.

This clonotype was counted ten times or more. The chain uses TRBV7-9 and TRBJ1-4; 9 bases agree with TRBD1. CDR3 size: 16 residues. The V and J ends lost 3 bases and 4 bases, in that order; junction bases with no gene match: 6. From germline, CDR1 is SEHNR and CDR2 FQNEAQ (reference sequence). In DNA form, the CDR3 reads TGTGCCAGCAGCTTTTCCGGGACAGGGATTAATGAAAAACTGTTTTTT. Amino acid sequence: CASSFSGTGINEKLFF.

The chain employs TRBV9 and TRBJ1-6; possibly TRBD1 for D (5 bases). This CDR3 contains 16 residues. Germline V gene data show CDR1 as SGDLS and CDR2 as YYNGEE. V dropped 0 bases and J dropped 7 bases, with 14 bases sitting between them. This CDR3 is CASSVAPAGKNSPLHF. For the CDR3, the DNA is TGTGCCAGCAGCGTAGCCCCGGCAGGGAAAAATTCACCCCTCCACTTT.

This clonotype has just a few counts. The rearrangement uses TRBV6-1 and TRBJ2-2, with 9 positions matching TRBD1. Trimming at V came to 7 bases and at J to 4 bases, leaving 7 bases not matched to a gene. Germline loops: CDR1 MNHNS, CDR2 SASEGT. The CDR3 is 15 amino acids. In DNA, the CDR3 is TGTGCCAGCATAGGGGACAGGGTGGGCACCGGGGAGCTGTTTTTT. Protein: CASIGDRVGTGELFF.

This clonotype was recorded a few times. The genes are TRBV11-1 and TRBJ2-5; D unresolved. The CDR3 totals 19 residues. Germline V gene lookup returns CDR1 SGHAT and CDR2 FQDESV (reference sequence). V was clipped by 0 bases and J by 2 bases, with 22 bases between them. Here the CDR3 DNA reads TGTGCCAGCAGCTTAGCTGGTGTCCAGGCAATACTCCCGCAAGAGACCCAGTACTTC. This sequence encodes CASSLAGVQAILPQETQYF. The full variable domain, with the rest looked up from reference TRBV11-1 and TRBJ2-5, is EAEVAQSPRYKITEKSQAVAFWCDPISGHATLYWYRQILGQGPELLVQFQDESVVDDSQLPKDRFSAERLKGVDSTLKIQPAELGDSAMYLCASSLAGVQAILPQETQYFGPGTRLLVL.

In its sample, this clonotype was seen many times. The rearrangement links TRBV6-1 to TRBJ1-1; TRBD1 matches 7 bases. Germline-derived CDR1 and CDR2 are MNHNS and SASEGT. The V gene end was trimmed by 5 bases and the J gene end by 5 bases; junction bases not matched to a gene: 5. This CDR3 is 13 amino acids long. In DNA, the CDR3 is TGTGCCAGCAGTCCTGGACAGGCGACTGAAGCTTTCTTT. Its translation: CASSPGQATEAFF.

With respect to this clonotype: This may arise from a read error, as a much more abundant clone is one base away. The chain links TRBV10-3 to TRBJ2-1; a possible D gene is TRBD2 (7 bases). Germline V gene sequence: CDR1 ENHRY, CDR2 SYGVKD. CDR3 size: 15 residues. The CDR3: CAISLTSRGDNELFF. The DNA for the CDR3 is TGTGCCATCAGTTTGACTAGTCGGGGGGACAATGAGCTGTTCTTC.

Only a few counts were recorded for this clonotype. The chain combines TRBV28 with TRBJ2-5; TRBD2 is a possible D gene (5 bases). V dropped 6 bases and J dropped 7 bases, with 9 bases sitting between them. The germline gives CDR1 MDHEN, CDR2 SYDVKM. The CDR3 is 11 amino acids. In DNA, the CDR3 is TGTGCCAGCAGCTGGCTAGCGACCCAGTACTTC. Protein sequence: CASSWLATQYF.

This rearrangement joins TRBV10-3 to TRBJ2-5; D is uncertain. The CDR3 length is 16 residues. Germline V gives CDR1 ENHRY, CDR2 SYGVKD. Trimming left V 1 base short and J 5 bases short, with 17 bases between. The CDR3 spells CAISEYSVTGKETQYF. The CDR3 bases are TGTGCCATCAGTGAGTACTCGGTCACTGGAAAGGAGACCCAGTACTTC.

This clonotype was detected only a few times. This rearrangement joins TRBV18 to TRBJ2-7, with a possible D match to TRBD1 (6 bases). The CDR3 spans 15 residues. Germline CDR1 KGHSH, CDR2 LQKENI. Deletions cut 6 bases from V and 4 bases from J, with 19 bases between. For the CDR3, the DNA is TGTGCCAGCTCGCCCTCAGGGGCCCCCTTATACGAGCAGTACTTC. This codes for CASSPSGAPLYEQYF.

In this sample, this clonotype turned up a few times. The gene calls are TRBV4-2 and TRBJ1-2, with D possibly TRBD1 on 5 matching bases. The germline V gene encodes CDR1 LGHNA and CDR2 YNFKEQ. Between the trimmed V and J ends, which lost 3 bases and 8 bases, there was a span of 22 bases. This CDR3 region has 16 residues. The CDR3 loop reads CASSQLAGLRRSGYTF. The DNA of the CDR3 is TGTGCCAGCAGCCAGCTGGCAGGGTTGAGAAGGTCGGGCTACACCTTC.

The chain combines TRBV7-8 with TRBJ2-1, with D possibly TRBD1 on 5 matching bases. This CDR3 is built from 12 residues. In germline, CDR1 is SGHVS, CDR2 FQNEAQ. Trimming shortened V by 4 bases and J by 10 bases, and 11 bases separated the two germline ends. CDR3 protein: CASSYRRAEQFF. The DNA of the CDR3 is TGTGCCAGCAGCTACCGCAGGGCCGAGCAGTTCTTC.

This clonotype was seen a handful of times. This rearrangement joins TRBV3-1 to TRBJ1-1; maybe TRBD1 (6 bases). Trimming pared 4 bases from V and 6 bases from J, leaving 12 bases between. The germline CDR1 and CDR2 sequences are LGHDT and YNNKEL (reference sequence). This CDR3 contains 13 residues. DNA for the CDR3: TGTGCCAGCAGCCCCCGGGACACAGCTGAAGCTTTCTTT. It is translated as CASSPRDTAEAFF.

The chain employs TRBV5-4 and TRBJ2-5; possibly TRBD2 for D (6 bases). This CDR3 region has 16 residues. Germline V gives CDR1 SGHNT, CDR2 YYREEE (reference sequence). The V and J ends lost 4 bases and 5 bases respectively, with 21 bases between them. The chain's CDR3 is CASSTEVGLSLETQYF. DNA for the CDR3: TGTGCCAGCAGCACCGAGGTGGGACTCTCCCTGGAGACCCAGTACTTC.

As regards this clonotype: A junction boundary mismatches the germline segment, possibly from a read error. The CDR3 bases are TGTGCCAGCAGCGTAGGTAGCGGGGGGACAGATGCGCAGTATTTT. Protein: CASSVGSGGTDAQYF. The V call is TRBV9, the J call TRBJ2-3; the match to TRBD2 covers 10 bases. Germline loops: CDR1 SGDLS, CDR2 YYNGEE. This CDR3 is 15 amino acids long.

There are many counts of this clonotype. Here the CDR3 reads CATSRDNQPQHF. For the CDR3, the DNA is TGTGCCACCAGCAGAGATAATCAGCCCCAGCATTTT. The chain is built from TRBV15 and TRBJ1-5; D not certain. The CDR3 is 12 residues long. The germline V gene has CDR1 LNHNV and CDR2 YYDKDF (reference sequence). Trimming removed 0 bases from V and 4 bases from J, with 1 base in between.

The genes are TRBV5-1 and TRBJ1-1; TRBD1 agrees at 8 bases. Germline assignment: CDR1 SGHRS and CDR2 YFSETQ. The CDR3 is 13 residues long. The J segment lost 11 bases and the V segment lost 2 bases, leaving 8 bases of the junction unmatched. The CDR3 reads CASSLPGTGSAFF. CDR3 nucleotides: TGCGCCAGCAGCTTACCCGGGACAGGTTCTGCTTTCTTT.